Listed below are T cell receptor beta chains from one sample, sequenced in a study of prognosis after radiotherapy for stage I lung cancer. Each CDR3 protein is one row after TCRdb ran MiXCR on the multiplex PCR reads. The sample holds some 23,000 distinct CDR3 sequences, around 39% seen once. This sample comprised PBMCs, obtained before or after stereotactic body radiation therapy (not recorded which). The receptors originated from a donor aged 50 or older with non-small cell lung cancer. CDR3s include the opening cysteine and the closing phenylalanine or tryptophan. Each record gives: D gene, clone size, J gene, V gene, CDR3 protein, CDR3 DNA. The D gene is left open where the match is weak. Rows may omit the clone size; those that give it use once, few, many or a size class.

>-|medium-sized|TRBJ2-2|TRBV28
CASSIGGGNTGELFF
TGTGCCAGCAGTATCGGAGGGGGGAACACCGGGGAGCTGTTTTTT
>-|-|TRBJ2-7|TRBV11-2
CASSLDNRRPRHYEQYF
TGTGCCAGCAGCTTAGATAACAGGCGTCCCCGCCACTACGAGCAGTACTTC
>-|once|TRBJ1-1|TRBV6-2/TRBV6-3
CASSPQYMNTEAFF
TGTGCCAGCAGCCCCCAGTACATGAACACTGAAGCTTTCTTT
>-|-|TRBJ2-7|TRBV11-3
CASSQGGTYSYEQYF
TGTGCCAGCAGCCAGGGGGGGACATATTCCTACGAGCAGTACTTC
>TRBD2|many|TRBJ2-3|TRBV27
CASSLAAGVRMAQYF
TGTGCCAGCAGTTTAGCAGCGGGGGTGAGGATGGCGCAGTATTTT
>TRBD2|medium-sized|TRBJ2-7|TRBV12-3/TRBV12-4
CASSSGTSGRNSYEQYF
TGTGCCAGCAGTTCAGGGACTAGCGGGAGGAACTCCTACGAGCAGTACTTC
>-|-|TRBJ2-7|TRBV6-2/TRBV6-3
CASSPRDNSYEQYF
TGTGCCAGCAGCCCCCGGGACAACTCCTACGAGCAGTACTTC
>TRBD1|-|TRBJ2-3|TRBV2
CASSESGTGGDTQYF
TGTGCCAGCAGTGAGAGTGGGACAGGTGGAGATACGCAGTATTTT
>TRBD2|-|TRBJ2-3|TRBV27
CASRRRAGGFSDTQYF
TGTGCCAGCAGACGACGGGCGGGAGGGTTCTCAGATACGCAGTATTTT
>-|many|TRBJ1-1|TRBV6-1
CASSEALGDTEAFF
TGTGCCAGCAGTGAAGCGCTGGGGGACACTGAAGCTTTCTTT
>-|-|TRBJ1-1|TRBV29-1
CSIETGQTVPEAFF
TGCAGCATTGAAACTGGACAGACAGTCCCTGAAGCTTTCTTT
>-|once|TRBJ1-2|TRBV11-2
CASIYRGVSGYTF
TGTGCCAGCATATATCGCGGGGTTAGCGGCTACACCTTC
>-|many|TRBJ2-5|TRBV19
CASSARGRETQYF
TGTGCCAGTAGTGCAAGGGGAAGAGAGACCCAGTACTTC
>TRBD2|many|TRBJ2-1|TRBV20-1
CSARADYSGGNEQFF
TGCAGTGCTAGAGCGGATTATAGCGGGGGGAATGAGCAGTTCTTC
>-|-|TRBJ2-3|TRBV28
CASSYPPASKDTQYF
TGTGCCAGCAGTTATCCCCCAGCTAGCAAAGATACGCAGTATTTT
>-|-|TRBJ2-2|TRBV27
CASTITGTSNTGELFF
TGTGCCAGCACCATCACTGGGACTTCGAACACCGGGGAGCTGTTTTTT
>TRBD1|-|TRBJ2-3|TRBV6-2/TRBV6-3
CASKGTRTGDDTQYF
TGTGCCAGCAAGGGTACCAGGACAGGGGATGATACGCAGTATTTT
>-|many|TRBJ2-7|TRBV2
CASSERSSYEQYF
TGTGCCAGCAGCGAAAGATCCTCCTACGAGCAGTACTTC
>-|few|TRBJ2-7|TRBV5-5
CASILGASGYEQYF
TGTGCCAGCATCCTCGGGGCCTCGGGATACGAGCAGTACTTC
>-|many|TRBJ2-7|TRBV5-1
CASSRRGRGESYEQYF
TGCGCCAGCAGCCGCAGGGGACGGGGGGAATCCTACGAGCAGTACTTC
>-|-|TRBJ1-3|TRBV27
CASSLSGPGNTIYF
TGTGCCAGCAGTCTCAGTGGCCCTGGAAACACCATATATTTT
>TRBD2|many|TRBJ2-7|TRBV9
CASSAESGGAGGLEQYF
TGTGCCAGCAGCGCCGAAAGCGGGGGGGCAGGGGGCCTCGAGCAGTACTTC
>-|many|TRBJ2-6|TRBV12-3/TRBV12-4
CASSPHLGSGANVLTF
TGTGCCAGCAGTCCCCATCTGGGCTCTGGGGCCAACGTCCTGACTTTC
>-|many|TRBJ1-6|TRBV3-1
CASSQETGNNSPLHF
TGTGCCAGCAGCCAAGAAACGGGGAACAATTCACCCCTCCACTTT
>TRBD2|-|TRBJ2-1|TRBV6-1
CASTTGTRTYNEQFF
TGTGCCAGCACTACCGGGACTAGGACCTACAATGAGCAGTTCTTC
>-|many|TRBJ2-2|TRBV5-6
CASSFGTINTGELFF
TGTGCCAGCAGCTTCGGGACCATCAACACCGGGGAGCTGTTTTTT
>-|-|TRBJ2-1|TRBV6-2/TRBV6-3
CSSSYSVSGKPNNEQFF
TGTTCCAGCAGTTACTCAGTGAGTGGGAAGCCAAACAATGAGCAGTTCTTC
>-|many|TRBJ1-1|TRBV9
CASSVSANTEAFF
TGTGCCAGCAGCGTTTCAGCGAACACTGAAGCTTTCTTT
>TRBD1|many|TRBJ1-1|TRBV10-3
CAITTGADTEAFF
TGTGCCATCACCACAGGGGCGGACACTGAAGCTTTCTTT
>TRBD1|many|TRBJ2-1|TRBV18
CASVDRGAIDEQFF
TGTGCCAGCGTGGACAGGGGAGCGATCGATGAGCAGTTCTTC
>-|-|TRBJ2-1|TRBV2
CASRNNPANEQFF
TGTGCCAGCCGGAATAACCCTGCCAATGAGCAGTTCTTC
>TRBD1|once|TRBJ1-6|TRBV6-1
CASLRGGYNSPLQF
TGTGCCAGCCTACGAGGGGGCTATAATTCACCCCTCCAATTT
>TRBD1|-|TRBJ1-2|TRBV27
CASTPGTGTGGRYGYTF
TGTGCCAGCACCCCAGGCACCGGGACAGGGGGCAGGTATGGCTACACCTTC
>-|many|TRBJ1-2|TRBV9
CASSVAWGDYGYTF
TGTGCCAGCAGCGTAGCTTGGGGGGACTATGGCTACACCTTC
>TRBD2|many|TRBJ2-2|TRBV7-8
CASSSTGLAGGRGGELFF
TGTGCCAGCAGCTCTACGGGACTAGCGGGAGGGCGTGGCGGGGAGCTGTTTTTT
>-|many|TRBJ1-2|TRBV9
CASSPGGYAGYTF
TGTGCCAGCAGCCCGGGGGGTTACGCTGGCTACACCTTC